Listed below are T cell receptor beta chains from one sample, sequenced in a study of T cells expressing NK-cell markers. TCRdb reanalyzed the 5' RACE reads, giving one entry per CDR3 protein sequence and no DNA. The sample has about 460,000 distinct CDR3 sequences; the top ten hold approximately 1.4%. The specimen was blood T cells: a sorted CD56 or NKG2C T cell subset, CD4+ or CD8+ T cells, or bulk PBMC T cells (not recorded which). The receptors were sampled from a woman aged 50 to 60 in good health. The CDR3 runs from the conserved cysteine through the conserved F or W.

TRBV6-5	TRBJ2-1	CASSWSSYNEQFF
TRBV3-1	TRBJ2-3	CASRLSGGPDTQYF
TRBV7-9	TRBJ2-2	CASGTPRGGELFF
TRBV5-6	TRBJ2-5	CASRDRVSETQYF
TRBV7-8	TRBJ2-1	CASSQALTRGSNEQFF
TRBV28	TRBJ2-7	CASIPAGLATYEQYF
TRBV12-3/TRBV12-4	TRBJ2-1	CASSPIAGGKFNEQFF
TRBV5-1	TRBJ2-1	CASSLAWGNEQFF
TRBV4-1	TRBJ2-3	CASSQEKGGLALGQYF
TRBV15	TRBJ2-3	CATSRGPDTQYF